A selection of T cell receptor beta chains follows, all from one sample in a study of blood T cell repertoires in COVID-19. TCRdb keeps only in-frame clones here, not all; method: immunoSEQ multiplex PCR. This sample yields a few hundred thousand clones, of which 86% are seen a single time; 6.2% belongs to the top ten. The sequencing sample was made of peripheral blood. Receptors originate from a man in his 60s with acute or convalescent COVID-19. Each CDR3 is given with its conserved first and last residue. The D gene is left open where the match is weak. A row's size may be missing; if present it is once, few, many or a size class.

v_call	j_call	clone_size	d_call	cdr3_nt	cdr3_aa
TRBV10-3	TRBJ2-3	.	TRBD2	TGTGCCATCAATACAGCGGGACGAGGAGATACGCAGTATTTT	CAINTAGRGDTQYF
TRBV28	TRBJ2-2	.	.	TGTGCCAGCAGTCCCCTCCAGGGGGGTGGGACCGGGGAGCTGTTTTTT	CASSPLQGGGTGELFF
TRBV28	TRBJ2-3	few	TRBD1	TGTGCCAGCAGCCGGGACAGGGGCACAGATACGCAGTATTTT	CASSRDRGTDTQYF
TRBV4-3	TRBJ2-3	few	TRBD1	TGCGCCAGCAGCCCAAACAGGGGCTCGGATACGCAGTATTTT	CASSPNRGSDTQYF
TRBV9	TRBJ1-2	.	.	TGTGCCAGCAGCCCCCTTAGGAGCAACTATGGCTACACCTTC	CASSPLRSNYGYTF
TRBV14	TRBJ2-3	once	TRBD2	TGTGCCAGCAGCCAAGTCCCTCCGGCGGGAGGGGGAGATACGCAGTATTTT	CASSQVPPAGGGDTQYF
TRBV7-8	TRBJ2-3	once	.	TGTGCCAGCAGCTTAGTGGCGGGCTCTAGCACAGATACGCAGTATTTT	CASSLVAGSSTDTQYF
TRBV25-1	TRBJ2-1	.	TRBD1	TGTGCCAGCAGTGAAGGGACAGGGGGCTCCTACAATGAGCAGTTCTTC	CASSEGTGGSYNEQFF
TRBV7-2	TRBJ2-1	.	TRBD2	TGTGCCAGCAGCCGTATGGCGGGAGCCTACAATGAGCAGTTCTTC	CASSRMAGAYNEQFF
TRBV28	TRBJ1-5	.	.	TGTGCCAGCAGCCCAGGGGAGGGGGTTCAGCCCCAGCATTTT	CASSPGEGVQPQHF